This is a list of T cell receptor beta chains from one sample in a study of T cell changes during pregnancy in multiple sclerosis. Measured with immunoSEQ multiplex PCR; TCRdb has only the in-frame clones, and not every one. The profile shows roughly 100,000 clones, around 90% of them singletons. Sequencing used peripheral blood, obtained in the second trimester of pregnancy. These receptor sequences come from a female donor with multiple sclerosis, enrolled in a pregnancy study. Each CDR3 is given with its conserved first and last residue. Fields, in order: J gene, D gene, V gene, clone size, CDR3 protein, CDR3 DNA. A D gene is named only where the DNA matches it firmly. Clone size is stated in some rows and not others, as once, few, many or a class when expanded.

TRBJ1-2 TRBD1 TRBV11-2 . CASSHDRAYGYTF TGTGCCAGCAGCCATGACAGGGCCTATGGCTACACCTTC
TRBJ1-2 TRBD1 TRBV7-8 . CASSLAQGYNYGYTF TGTGCCAGCAGCTTGGCACAGGGGTACAACTATGGCTACACCTTC
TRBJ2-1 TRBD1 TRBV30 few CAWSVPQGVHNEQFF TGTGCCTGGAGTGTACCACAGGGGGTACACAATGAGCAGTTCTTC
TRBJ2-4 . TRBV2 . CASSVRGLDIQYF TGTGCCAGCAGTGTTAGAGGGTTGGACATTCAGTACTTC
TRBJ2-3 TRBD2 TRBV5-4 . CASSIGGSSVDTQYF TGTGCCAGCAGTATCGGCGGGAGTAGTGTAGATACGCAGTATTTT
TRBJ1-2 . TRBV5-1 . CASSLGPAVDYGYTF TGCGCCAGCAGCTTGGGACCGGCGGTGGACTATGGCTACACCTTC
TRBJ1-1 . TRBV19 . CASSPGWNTEAFF TGTGCCAGTAGTCCAGGGTGGAACACTGAAGCTTTCTTT
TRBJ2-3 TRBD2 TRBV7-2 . CASSLLSSGRADTQYF TGTGCCAGCAGCTTATTGTCGAGCGGGAGGGCCGATACGCAGTATTTT
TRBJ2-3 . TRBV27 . CASSLWQGDTQYF TGTGCCAGCAGTTTGTGGCAGGGGGATACGCAGTATTTT
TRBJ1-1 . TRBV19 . CASSIVAVGTEAFF TGTGCCAGTAGTATAGTAGCAGTAGGCACTGAAGCTTTCTTT
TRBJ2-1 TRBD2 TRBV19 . CASGPLAGGVEQFF TGTGCCAGTGGGCCCCTAGCGGGAGGCGTGGAGCAGTTCTTC
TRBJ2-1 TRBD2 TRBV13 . CASSSIAGGRRGNEQFF TGTGCCAGCAGCTCCATAGCGGGAGGGCGTCGGGGCAATGAGCAGTTCTTC
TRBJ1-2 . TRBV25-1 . CASSEWGQGRGGYTF TGTGCCAGCAGTGAATGGGGGCAGGGTCGGGGTGGCTACACCTTC
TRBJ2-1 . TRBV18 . CASSPQQGSYNEQFF TGTGCCAGCTCACCGCAACAGGGTTCCTACAATGAGCAGTTCTTC
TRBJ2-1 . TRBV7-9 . CASSSLLAQFF TGTGCCAGCAGCTCCCTGTTAGCGCAGTTCTTC
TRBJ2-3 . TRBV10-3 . CAISGGGSDTQYF TGTGCCATCAGTGGTGGAGGGTCAGATACGCAGTATTTT
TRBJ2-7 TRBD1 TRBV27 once CASSLSDRNPYEQYF TGTGCCAGCAGTTTATCGGACAGGAACCCCTACGAGCAGTACTTC
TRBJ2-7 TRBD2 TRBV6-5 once CASSSGGPTYEQYF TGTGCCAGCAGTTCGGGAGGGCCTACCTACGAGCAGTACTTC
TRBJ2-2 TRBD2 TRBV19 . CASSILGGSNTGELFF TGTGCCAGTAGTATTCTGGGAGGGAGTAACACCGGGGAGCTGTTTTTT
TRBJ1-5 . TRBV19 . CASSMTDHQPQHF TGTGCCAGTAGTATGACAGATCATCAGCCCCAGCATTTT
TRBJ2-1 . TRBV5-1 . CASSPLASVDNEQFF TGCGCCAGCAGCCCCCTGGCTAGCGTAGATAATGAGCAGTTCTTC
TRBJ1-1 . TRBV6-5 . CASTISPITEAFF TGTGCCAGCACTATCTCCCCCATTACTGAAGCTTTCTTT
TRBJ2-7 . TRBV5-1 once CASSFQGRGTTPEQYF TGCGCCAGCAGCTTTCAGGGAAGGGGGACCACTCCCGAGCAGTACTTC
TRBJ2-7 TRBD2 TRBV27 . CASTWGGEQYF TGTGCCAGCACCTGGGGGGGGGAGCAGTACTTC
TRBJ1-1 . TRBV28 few CASGRGAFF TGTGCCAGTGGGAGGGGAGCTTTCTTT
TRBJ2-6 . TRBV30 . CAWSDKSGANVLTF TGTGCCTGGAGTGACAAGTCTGGGGCCAACGTCCTGACTTTC
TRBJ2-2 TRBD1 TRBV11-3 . CACRGPGGELFF TGTGCCTGCAGGGGGCCCGGCGGGGAGCTGTTTTTT
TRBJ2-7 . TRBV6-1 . CASRQGRPYEQYF TGTGCCAGCAGACAGGGAAGGCCCTACGAGCAGTACTTC
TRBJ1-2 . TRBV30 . CAWSTGHRNGYTF TGTGCCTGGAGTACGGGACATCGAAATGGCTACACCTTC
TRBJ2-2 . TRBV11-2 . CASSLLVDTGELFF TGTGCCAGCAGCTTACTAGTTGACACCGGGGAGCTGTTTTTT
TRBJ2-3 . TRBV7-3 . CASSSSLTPSDTQYF TGTGCCAGCAGCTCGTCACTGACACCATCAGATACGCAGTATTTT
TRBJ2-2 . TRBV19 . CASSIGPKNTGELFF TGTGCCAGTAGTATAGGGCCGAAAAACACCGGGGAGCTGTTTTTT
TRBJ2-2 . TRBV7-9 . CASTWGAGELFF TGTGCCAGCACCTGGGGGGCCGGGGAGCTGTTTTTT
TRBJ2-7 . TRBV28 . CASSQTLKVREQYF TGTGCCAGCAGTCAGACGCTAAAAGTGAGGGAGCAGTACTTC
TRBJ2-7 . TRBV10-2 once CASRAGSGPYEQYF TGCGCCAGCAGGGCAGGGTCTGGACCCTACGAGCAGTACTTC
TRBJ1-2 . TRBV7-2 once CASSLNTGGYTF TGTGCCAGCAGCTTAAATACAGGTGGCTACACCTTC